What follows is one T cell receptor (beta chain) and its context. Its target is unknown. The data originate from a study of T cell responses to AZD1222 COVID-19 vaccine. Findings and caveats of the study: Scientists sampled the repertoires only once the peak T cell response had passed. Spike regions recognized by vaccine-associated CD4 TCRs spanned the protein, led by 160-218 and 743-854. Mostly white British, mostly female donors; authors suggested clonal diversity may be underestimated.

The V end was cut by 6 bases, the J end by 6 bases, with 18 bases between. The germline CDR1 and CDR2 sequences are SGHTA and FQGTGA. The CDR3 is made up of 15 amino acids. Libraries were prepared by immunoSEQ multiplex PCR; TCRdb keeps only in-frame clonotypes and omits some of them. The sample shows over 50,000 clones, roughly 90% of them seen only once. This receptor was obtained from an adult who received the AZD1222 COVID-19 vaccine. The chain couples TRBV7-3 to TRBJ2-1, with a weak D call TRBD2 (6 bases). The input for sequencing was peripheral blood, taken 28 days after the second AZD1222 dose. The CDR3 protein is CASSSRASGANEQFF. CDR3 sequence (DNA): TGTGCCAGCAGTTCCCGGGCCTCGGGAGCCAATGAGCAGTTCTTC.